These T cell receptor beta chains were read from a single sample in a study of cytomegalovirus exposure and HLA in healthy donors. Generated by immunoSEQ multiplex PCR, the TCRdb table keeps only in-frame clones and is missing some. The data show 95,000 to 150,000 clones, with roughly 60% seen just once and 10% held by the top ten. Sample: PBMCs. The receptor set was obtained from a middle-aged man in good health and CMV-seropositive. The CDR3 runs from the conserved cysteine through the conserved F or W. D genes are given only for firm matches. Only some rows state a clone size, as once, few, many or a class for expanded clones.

TGTGCCAGCAGCTTAAACGAGGGGGACACTGAAGCTTTCTTC	CASSLNEGDTEAFF	NA	NA	TRBV7-9	TRBJ1-1
TGCGCCAGCAGCTTGGCCCCCGGGACAAAATTCGACACTGAAGCTTTCTTT	CASSLAPGTKFDTEAFF	NA	NA	TRBV5-1	TRBJ1-1
TGCGCCAGCAGCCAAGTGGCTGGACAGTACTATGGCTACACCTTC	CASSQVAGQYYGYTF	NA	NA	TRBV4-1	TRBJ1-2
TGTGCCAGCAGCTTAGATAGCACTACAGATACGCAGTATTTT	CASSLDSTTDTQYF	NA	few	TRBV11-2	TRBJ2-3
TGTGCCAGCAGTTACGGCGGGAGCAATGGTAATGAGCAGTTCTTC	CASSYGGSNGNEQFF	TRBD2	NA	TRBV27	TRBJ2-1
TGTGCCAGCAGTTTATCATGGTGGGCGGGTTATGGCTACACCTTC	CASSLSWWAGYGYTF	NA	NA	TRBV28	TRBJ1-2
TGTGCCAGCAGCCAAGAAGGGCGGGGGGATATCTCTGAAGCTTTCTTT	CASSQEGRGDISEAFF	NA	NA	TRBV14	TRBJ1-1
TGTGCCAGCAGCCAAGAAATTTGGCGGGGGGGCCCCTACGAGCAGTACTTC	CASSQEIWRGGPYEQYF	TRBD2	few	TRBV4-2	TRBJ2-7
TGCGCCAGCAGCTTGAGTACTAGCGGGAGCGGGGCCGAGCAGTACTTC	CASSLSTSGSGAEQYF	TRBD2	NA	TRBV5-1	TRBJ2-7
TGCGCCAGCAGCTTGGGACTAGGGTTCCCCGGGGAGCTGTTTTTT	CASSLGLGFPGELFF	NA	NA	TRBV5-1	TRBJ2-2
TGTGCCAGCAGCTTTAAACAGGGAACCAAAAACATTCAGTACTTC	CASSFKQGTKNIQYF	NA	NA	TRBV21-1	TRBJ2-4
TGTGCCAGCAGCGAAGGGGTTCGCGAGACCCAGTACTTC	CASSEGVRETQYF	NA	NA	TRBV9	TRBJ2-5
TGTGCCAGCAGTCCTAATCAGGGCTCTGGCTACACCTTC	CASSPNQGSGYTF	NA	once	TRBV7-9	TRBJ1-2
TGTGCCAGCAGCTTAAGCTTTAGCGGGGGCACCATATATTTT	CASSLSFSGGTIYF	NA	NA	TRBV7-8	TRBJ1-3
TGCGCCAGCACTAACCGACAGGGCATAGATACGCAGTATTTT	CASTNRQGIDTQYF	TRBD1	NA	TRBV5-1	TRBJ2-3
TGTGCCAGCAGCCCCGAGGTCCCTGGCCCCTATGGCTACACCTTC	CASSPEVPGPYGYTF	NA	NA	TRBV7-8	TRBJ1-2
TGCGCCAGCAGCTCCGGGACTTCATCAGATACGCAGTATTTT	CASSSGTSSDTQYF	NA	few	TRBV5-1	TRBJ2-3
TGTGCCAGCCGGGGGTCTGGAAACACCATATATTTT	CASRGSGNTIYF	NA	NA	TRBV9	TRBJ1-3
TGTGCCAGCAGTCCTACCCTCCAACAGGGGGCTGGCACAGATACGCAGTATTTT	CASSPTLQQGAGTDTQYF	TRBD1	NA	TRBV28	TRBJ2-3
TGTGCCAGCAGCCACCTACAACTAGCCGGTAGCTCCTACGAGCAGTACTTC	CASSHLQLAGSSYEQYF	NA	NA	TRBV5-5	TRBJ2-7
TGTGCCAGTACTCGTTATAGCAATCAGCCCCAGCATTTT	CASTRYSNQPQHF	NA	NA	TRBV28	TRBJ1-5
TGCAGCGTTGAGTCTAGCGGGAGCCCCGATACGCAGTATTTT	CSVESSGSPDTQYF	TRBD2	NA	TRBV29-1	TRBJ2-3
TGCGCCAGCAGCCGAACAGGGTCTAATGAAAAACTGTTTTTT	CASSRTGSNEKLFF	NA	NA	TRBV5-1	TRBJ1-4
TGTGCCAGCAGCACGGGGACAGGGGGCGCCGACTATGGCTACACCTTC	CASSTGTGGADYGYTF	TRBD1	few	TRBV5-4	TRBJ1-2
TGTGCCAGCAGCTGGAACCCTCCTAGCGGGAGAGGCGAGCAGTACTTC	CASSWNPPSGRGEQYF	TRBD2	NA	TRBV5-4	TRBJ2-7
TGCGCCAGCAGCTTGAATGGGGCACAAGCTGGAAACACCATATATTTT	CASSLNGAQAGNTIYF	NA	NA	TRBV5-1	TRBJ1-3
TGTGCCAGCAGCTTAGCTCCAGGGGCCGGTCAGCCCCAGCATTTT	CASSLAPGAGQPQHF	NA	few	TRBV7-6	TRBJ1-5
TGTGCCAGCAGCCTCCTCGGCGGAGTTCGCGGCTACACCTTC	CASSLLGGVRGYTF	NA	few	TRBV14	TRBJ1-2
TGCGCCAGCAGCCAAGCAGGGGGCGCCTACGAGCAGTACTTC	CASSQAGGAYEQYF	TRBD1	NA	TRBV4-1	TRBJ2-7
TGTGCCAGCAGTGTCCCGGGTGGAGATACGCAGTATTTT	CASSVPGGDTQYF	NA	NA	TRBV25-1	TRBJ2-3
TGTGCCAGCAGCTTTAACGCAGGGGCCGGCTACACCTTC	CASSFNAGAGYTF	NA	NA	TRBV11-1	TRBJ1-2
TGTGCCAGCACGGGAAACTATGGCTACACCTTC	CASTGNYGYTF	NA	NA	TRBV2	TRBJ1-2
TGTGCCAGCAGCAGGGCCGGGACAGGGAACAATGAGCAGTTCTTC	CASSRAGTGNNEQFF	TRBD1	NA	TRBV5-4	TRBJ2-1
TGCGCCAGCAGCTTGGCGTCGGGAAGCTCCTACGAGCAGTACTTC	CASSLASGSSYEQYF	NA	NA	TRBV5-1	TRBJ2-7
TGTGCCAGCAGCGGCCCCACGACAGGGGTGGATGAAAAACTGTTTTTT	CASSGPTTGVDEKLFF	TRBD1	NA	TRBV7-9	TRBJ1-4
TGCAGTGCCAGCGGGGATACGCAGTATTTT	CSASGDTQYF	NA	few	TRBV20-1	TRBJ2-3
TGTGCCAGCAGTTACTCCTCCTACATGGGGAGGGGCTACACCTTC	CASSYSSYMGRGYTF	NA	NA	TRBV6-6	TRBJ1-2
TGTGCCAGCAGCCAGACAGGGTTTTTCGGGGAGCTGTTTTTT	CASSQTGFFGELFF	TRBD1	few	TRBV5-6	TRBJ2-2
TGTGCCAGCAGCTTGCTGACAGGGGGCCCCACAGATACGCAGTATTTT	CASSLLTGGPTDTQYF	TRBD1	NA	TRBV5-6	TRBJ2-3
TGTGCCAGCTCGAGGGAGGCTATGGTGAACACTGAAGCTTTCTTT	CASSREAMVNTEAFF	NA	few	TRBV6-5	TRBJ1-1
TGTGCCAGCAGTTCGACACTTCAGGGGGCGACCTTC	CASSSTLQGATF	TRBD1	NA	TRBV6-5	TRBJ2-7
TGTGCCAGCTCACCACCTTCGGTTGACATTAACTATGGCTACACCTTC	CASSPPSVDINYGYTF	NA	NA	TRBV18	TRBJ1-2
TGCAGTGCTTTGGAGAACTATGGCTACACCTTC	CSALENYGYTF	NA	NA	TRBV20-1	TRBJ1-2
TGTGCCAGCAGCGAGCCGGGACTCACCTATGGCTACACCTTC	CASSEPGLTYGYTF	NA	NA	TRBV25-1	TRBJ1-2
TGTGCCAGCAGCCGAGACCGGGTTGAGGGTGAGCAGTTCTTC	CASSRDRVEGEQFF	NA	NA	TRBV11-2	TRBJ2-1
TGTGCCAGCAGGGACAGGGGGCTAAACTATGGCTACACCTTC	CASRDRGLNYGYTF	TRBD1	NA	TRBV7-2	TRBJ1-2
TGTGCCAGCAGTTATTTCTCGACAGGGCACGACGAGCAGTACTTC	CASSYFSTGHDEQYF	TRBD1	few	TRBV6-5	TRBJ2-7
TGTGCCAGCAGCTTTCGGGGTGTCTCTGGAAACACCATATATTTT	CASSFRGVSGNTIYF	NA	NA	TRBV6-5	TRBJ1-3
TGTGCCAGTAGTATAGGGGACAGGGACTCAGAGACCCAGTACTTC	CASSIGDRDSETQYF	TRBD1	once	TRBV19	TRBJ2-5
TGTGCCAGCAGTTACTCTTGGACATCCTTCTCCTACGAGCAGTACTTC	CASSYSWTSFSYEQYF	NA	NA	TRBV6-6	TRBJ2-7
TGTGCCAGCAGTTTAAGCGTTTGGCGGGGACAGGGCAACCTCGCGAACACCGGGGAGCTGTTTTTT	CASSLSVWRGQGNLANTGELFF	TRBD1	NA	TRBV27	TRBJ2-2
TGTGCCAGCAGTAAACCTGACAGGGGCCGGAGGGAGACCCAGTACTTC	CASSKPDRGRRETQYF	TRBD1	NA	TRBV27	TRBJ2-5
TGTGCCAGCAGCCAAGGAAATTTTGTGGGGAGCCCCCAGCATTTT	CASSQGNFVGSPQHF	NA	NA	TRBV4-2	TRBJ1-5
TGCGCCAGCAGCTTGGTGGCTGGGAACACTGAAGCTTTCTTT	CASSLVAGNTEAFF	NA	once	TRBV5-1	TRBJ1-1
TGTGCCAGCAGTTTGGGACAGGGGGCTGAGCCCCAGCATTTT	CASSLGQGAEPQHF	TRBD1	few	TRBV28	TRBJ1-5
TGTGCCAGCAGTGTCGCTAGGGACAGTTCCTATGGCTACACCTTC	CASSVARDSSYGYTF	TRBD1	NA	TRBV6-1	TRBJ1-2
TGCAGTGCCAGTAGCGGGAGAACGCTCTTC	CSASSGRTLF	TRBD2	NA	TRBV20-1	TRBJ2-1
TGTGCCAGCAGTTACTCCTTGTTCGGGAATCAGCCCCAGCATTTT	CASSYSLFGNQPQHF	NA	NA	TRBV2	TRBJ1-5